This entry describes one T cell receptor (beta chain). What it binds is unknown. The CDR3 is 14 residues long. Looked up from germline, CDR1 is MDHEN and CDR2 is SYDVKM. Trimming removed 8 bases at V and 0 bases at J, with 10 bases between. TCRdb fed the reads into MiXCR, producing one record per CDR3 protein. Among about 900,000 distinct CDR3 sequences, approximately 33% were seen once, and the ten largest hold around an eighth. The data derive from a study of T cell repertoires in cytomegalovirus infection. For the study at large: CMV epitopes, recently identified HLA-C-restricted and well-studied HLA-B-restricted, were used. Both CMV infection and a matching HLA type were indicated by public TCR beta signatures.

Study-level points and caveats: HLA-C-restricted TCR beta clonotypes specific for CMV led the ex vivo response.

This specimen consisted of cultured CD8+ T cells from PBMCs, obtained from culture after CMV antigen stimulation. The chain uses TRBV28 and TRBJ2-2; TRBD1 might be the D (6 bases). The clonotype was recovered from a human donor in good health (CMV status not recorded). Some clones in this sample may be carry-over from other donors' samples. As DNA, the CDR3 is TGTGCCAGCGGGGGCCCATCGAACACCGGGGAGCTGTTTTTT. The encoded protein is CASGGPSNTGELFF.